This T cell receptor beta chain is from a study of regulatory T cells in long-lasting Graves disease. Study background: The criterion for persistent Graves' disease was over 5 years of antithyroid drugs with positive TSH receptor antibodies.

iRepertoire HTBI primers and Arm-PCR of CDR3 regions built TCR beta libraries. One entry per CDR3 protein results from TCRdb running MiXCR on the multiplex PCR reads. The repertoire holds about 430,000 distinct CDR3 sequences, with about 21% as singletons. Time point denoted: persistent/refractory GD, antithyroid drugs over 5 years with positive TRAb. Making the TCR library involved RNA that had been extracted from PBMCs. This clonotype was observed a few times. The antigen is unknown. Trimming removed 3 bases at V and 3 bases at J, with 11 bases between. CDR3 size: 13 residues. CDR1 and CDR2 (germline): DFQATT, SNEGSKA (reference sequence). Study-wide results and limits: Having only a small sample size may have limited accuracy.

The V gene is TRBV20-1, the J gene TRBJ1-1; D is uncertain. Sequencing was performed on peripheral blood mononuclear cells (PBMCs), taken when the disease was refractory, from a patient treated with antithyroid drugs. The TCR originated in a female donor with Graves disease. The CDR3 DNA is TGCAGTGCTAGCGTAACGGTGGACACTGAAGCTTTCTTT. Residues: CSASVTVDTEAFF.